This T cell receptor beta chain comes out of a study of Graves' ophthalmopathy and Graves' hyperthyroidism. The CDR3 loop spans 13 amino acids. The V gene's germline CDR1 is SGHKS and CDR2 YYEKEE (reference sequence). Amplification from RNA transcripts yielded the TCR beta CDR3 regions. RT-PCR with HTBI primers came first, then second-round multiplex PCR. TCRdb fed the multiplex PCR reads into MiXCR, producing one record per CDR3 protein. There are about 1.1 million distinct CDR3 sequences in the sample; about 35% occur only once, and roughly 10% lies in the top ten. This clonotype was observed a few times. The junction shows a germline mismatch at one end, possibly a read error. Clinicians made diagnoses from clinical symptoms, serum thyroxine, TRAb, thyroid ultrasound and orbital computed tomography.

The V gene is TRBV5-5, the J gene TRBJ1-3; D is unresolved. The sequence derives from an adult man with Graves' hyperthyroidism. Sequenced input: peripheral blood or thyroid tissue (not recorded which). The CDR3 region is CASSLTKANTTYF. CDR3 coding DNA: TGTGCCAGCAGCTTAACAAAGGCGAACACCACATATTTT.